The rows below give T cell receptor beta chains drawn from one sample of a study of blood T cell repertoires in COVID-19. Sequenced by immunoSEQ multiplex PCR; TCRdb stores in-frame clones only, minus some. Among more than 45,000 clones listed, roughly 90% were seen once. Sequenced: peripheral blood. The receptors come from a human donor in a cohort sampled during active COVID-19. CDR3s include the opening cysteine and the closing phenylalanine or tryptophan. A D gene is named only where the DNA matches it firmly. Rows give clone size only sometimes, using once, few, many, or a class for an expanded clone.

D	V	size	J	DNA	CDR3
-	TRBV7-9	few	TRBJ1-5	TGTGCCAGCAGCTTAACGGTTGGTGATCAGCCCCAGCATTTT	CASSLTVGDQPQHF
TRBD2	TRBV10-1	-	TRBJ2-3	TGCGCCAGCAGTGACCCGGGGGGGGCAACAGATACGCAGTATTTT	CASSDPGGATDTQYF
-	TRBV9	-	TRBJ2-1	TGTGCCAGCAGCGTAGCTCGGGGAAGTGAGCAGTTCTTC	CASSVARGSEQFF
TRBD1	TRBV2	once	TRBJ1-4	TGTGCCAGCACCCAGAATTGGACAGGTGAAAAACTGTTTTTT	CASTQNWTGEKLFF
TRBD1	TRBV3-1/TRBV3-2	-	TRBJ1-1	TGTGCCAGCAGCCTCGACAGGGGAGGGACTGAAGCTTTCTTT	CASSLDRGGTEAFF
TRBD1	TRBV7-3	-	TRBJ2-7	TGTGCCAGCAGCTTAAGCGGACCGGACAGGAGTAAGCAGTACTTC	CASSLSGPDRSKQYF
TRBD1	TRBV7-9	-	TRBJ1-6	TGTGCCAGCAGCGCGGACAGGGATTTGGGGCCCCTCCACTTT	CASSADRDLGPLHF
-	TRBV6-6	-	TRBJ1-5	TGTGCCAGCAGTCAACAGGAGCCCGATCAGCCCCAGCATTTT	CASSQQEPDQPQHF
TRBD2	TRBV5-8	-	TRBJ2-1	TGTGCCAGCAGCTTGGGGGTGGGCGGGAGCTCCTACAATGAGCAGTTCTTC	CASSLGVGGSSYNEQFF
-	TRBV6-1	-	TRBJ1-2	TGTGCCAGCAGTGAATTTCGGGGGGGCTACTATGGCTACACCTTC	CASSEFRGGYYGYTF
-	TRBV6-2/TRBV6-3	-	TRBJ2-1	TGTGCCAGCAGTTACTCTCGGGGGTACAATGAGCAGTTCTTC	CASSYSRGYNEQFF
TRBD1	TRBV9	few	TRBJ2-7	TGTGCCAGCAGCGTAGGGGACAGTCCTGATCCCTACGAGCAGTACTTC	CASSVGDSPDPYEQYF
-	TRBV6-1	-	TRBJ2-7	TGTGCCAGCAGTGAAGAAGGGGCGGTCAGTGCATCCTACGAGCAGTACTTC	CASSEEGAVSASYEQYF
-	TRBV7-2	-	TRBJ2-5	TGTGCCAGCAGCTTAGCGGGGGGTCGACAAGAGACCCAGTACTTC	CASSLAGGRQETQYF
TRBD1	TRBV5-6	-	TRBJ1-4	TGTGCCAGCAGCTTTGGGACAGGGACTAATGAAAAACTGTTTTTT	CASSFGTGTNEKLFF
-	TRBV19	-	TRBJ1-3	TGTGCCAGTACCGAGCAGAGGGCAACTGGAAACACCATATATTTT	CASTEQRATGNTIYF
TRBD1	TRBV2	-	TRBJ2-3	TGTGCCAGCAGTAAACAGGGGATTTACACAGATACGCAGTATTTT	CASSKQGIYTDTQYF
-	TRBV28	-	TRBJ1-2	TGTGCCAGCAGTTCCCCCCTCCCGGGGGGAGATGGCTACACCTTC	CASSSPLPGGDGYTF
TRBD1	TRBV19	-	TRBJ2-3	TGTGCCAGTAGGACAGGGGGCAGGACAGATACGCAGTATTTT	CASRTGGRTDTQYF
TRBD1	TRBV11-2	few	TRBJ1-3	TGTGCCAGCAGCTTAGAAAGGACAGGCCCTGGAAACACCATATATTTT	CASSLERTGPGNTIYF
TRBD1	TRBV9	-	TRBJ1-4	TGTGCCAGCAACCAGGGGGTGGCAACTAATGAAAAACTGTTTTTT	CASNQGVATNEKLFF
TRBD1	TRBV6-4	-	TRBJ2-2	TGTGCCAGCAGCCAACTTGACAGGGGAGCAGGCACCGGGGAGCTGTTTTTT	CASSQLDRGAGTGELFF
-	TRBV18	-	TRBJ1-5	TGTGCCAGCTCACCAGACGCCCCGGGTCAGCCCCAGCATTTT	CASSPDAPGQPQHF
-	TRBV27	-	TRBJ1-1	TGTGCCAGCAGTTCCGACAGGACCTTCCCGGCTTTCTTT	CASSSDRTFPAFF
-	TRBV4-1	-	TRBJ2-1	TGCGCCAGCGCGAACTACCCCCCAATGAATGAGCAGTTCTTC	CASANYPPMNEQFF
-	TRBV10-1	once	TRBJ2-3	TGCGCCAGCTGCCTAAACAGGGCTCGCACAGATACGCAGTATTTT	CASCLNRARTDTQYF
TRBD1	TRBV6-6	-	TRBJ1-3	TGTGCCAGCACCCAGACAGGGTGGGGAAACACCATATATTTT	CASTQTGWGNTIYF
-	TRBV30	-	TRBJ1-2	TGTGCCTGGAGTGTCCTCGGCTATGGCTACACCTTC	CAWSVLGYGYTF
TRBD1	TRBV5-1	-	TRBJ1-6	TGCGCCAGCAGCTCCGGGACAGGGCCCTCACCCCTCCACTTT	CASSSGTGPSPLHF
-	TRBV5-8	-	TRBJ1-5	TGTGCCAGCAGCTTCGGCTCGGGGACAATTGAGAATCAGCCCCAGCATTTT	CASSFGSGTIENQPQHF